This T cell receptor beta chain comes out of a study of cytomegalovirus exposure and HLA in healthy donors. Study findings and constraints: There were several of the most significant clusters that appeared linked to common viral pathogens in a later analysis.

All donors participated as healthy donors of bone marrow. The PCR was carried out with 60 Vbeta primers and 13 Jbeta primers. Profiled with immunoSEQ multiplex PCR; TCRdb holds only in-frame clones, not every one. The sample shows about 50,000 clones, 80% of them seen only once. For this clone: The antigen is undetermined.

Source material: PBMCs. This TCR derives from a man younger than 40 in good health and CMV-seropositive.

CDR3 nucleotides: TGTGCCAGCAGCTTATTTCGCACAGCGGGGGGGGCCTACAATGAGCAGTTCTTC. It is translated as CASSLFRTAGGAYNEQFF. The chain combines TRBV11-2 with TRBJ2-1; TRBD2 agrees at 10 bases. Germline-derived CDR1 and CDR2 are SGHAT and FQNNGV. V shed 2 bases and J 2 bases; nucleotides not matched to a gene: 9. This CDR3 is built from 18 residues.